Given below is one T cell receptor beta chain in context. Its cognate antigen is unknown. Data came from immunoSEQ multiplex PCR; TCRdb stores just in-frame clones and leaves some out. Of 55,000 to 65,000 clones listed, about 84% are singletons. The data stem from a study of a mutant IDH1 vaccine in newly diagnosed glioma. About the study: The initiation of vaccination occurred 4-6 weeks after radiotherapy alone, or with temozolomide cycles.

Notes on the study in general: Vaccination elicited immune responses in 93.3% of patients.

Germline CDR1 reads SGHTA; CDR2 reads FQGNSA. The CDR3 has 14 residues. V dropped 1 base and J dropped 3 bases, with 9 bases sitting between them. Time point of the sample: week 11, during vaccination. Each dose of the vaccine consisted of 300 ug of mutant IDH1 20-mer peptide, with topical imiquimod. This TCR derives from a man younger than 40 with glioma. The chain uses TRBV7-2 and TRBJ2-5, with D uncertain. The source material was PBMCs, sampled from a glioma patient whose treatment included an IDH1 peptide vaccine. This CDR3 is CASSLGRREETQYF. CDR3 coding DNA: TGTGCCAGCAGCTTAGGGAGAAGGGAAGAGACCCAGTACTTC.